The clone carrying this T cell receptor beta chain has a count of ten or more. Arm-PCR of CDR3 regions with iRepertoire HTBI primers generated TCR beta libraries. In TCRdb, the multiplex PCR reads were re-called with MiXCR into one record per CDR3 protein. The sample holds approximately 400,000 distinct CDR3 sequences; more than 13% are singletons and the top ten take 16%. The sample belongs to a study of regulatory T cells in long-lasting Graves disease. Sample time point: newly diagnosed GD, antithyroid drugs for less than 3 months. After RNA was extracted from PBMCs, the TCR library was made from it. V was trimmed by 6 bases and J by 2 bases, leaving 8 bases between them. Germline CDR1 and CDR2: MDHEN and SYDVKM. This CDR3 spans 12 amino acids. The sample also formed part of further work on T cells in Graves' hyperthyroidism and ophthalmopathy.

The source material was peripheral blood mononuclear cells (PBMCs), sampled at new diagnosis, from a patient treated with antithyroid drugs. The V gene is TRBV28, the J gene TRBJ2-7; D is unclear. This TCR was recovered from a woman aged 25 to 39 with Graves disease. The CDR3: CASSPTPYEQYF. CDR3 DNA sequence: TGTGCCAGCAGCCCTACCCCCTACGAGCAGTACTTC.